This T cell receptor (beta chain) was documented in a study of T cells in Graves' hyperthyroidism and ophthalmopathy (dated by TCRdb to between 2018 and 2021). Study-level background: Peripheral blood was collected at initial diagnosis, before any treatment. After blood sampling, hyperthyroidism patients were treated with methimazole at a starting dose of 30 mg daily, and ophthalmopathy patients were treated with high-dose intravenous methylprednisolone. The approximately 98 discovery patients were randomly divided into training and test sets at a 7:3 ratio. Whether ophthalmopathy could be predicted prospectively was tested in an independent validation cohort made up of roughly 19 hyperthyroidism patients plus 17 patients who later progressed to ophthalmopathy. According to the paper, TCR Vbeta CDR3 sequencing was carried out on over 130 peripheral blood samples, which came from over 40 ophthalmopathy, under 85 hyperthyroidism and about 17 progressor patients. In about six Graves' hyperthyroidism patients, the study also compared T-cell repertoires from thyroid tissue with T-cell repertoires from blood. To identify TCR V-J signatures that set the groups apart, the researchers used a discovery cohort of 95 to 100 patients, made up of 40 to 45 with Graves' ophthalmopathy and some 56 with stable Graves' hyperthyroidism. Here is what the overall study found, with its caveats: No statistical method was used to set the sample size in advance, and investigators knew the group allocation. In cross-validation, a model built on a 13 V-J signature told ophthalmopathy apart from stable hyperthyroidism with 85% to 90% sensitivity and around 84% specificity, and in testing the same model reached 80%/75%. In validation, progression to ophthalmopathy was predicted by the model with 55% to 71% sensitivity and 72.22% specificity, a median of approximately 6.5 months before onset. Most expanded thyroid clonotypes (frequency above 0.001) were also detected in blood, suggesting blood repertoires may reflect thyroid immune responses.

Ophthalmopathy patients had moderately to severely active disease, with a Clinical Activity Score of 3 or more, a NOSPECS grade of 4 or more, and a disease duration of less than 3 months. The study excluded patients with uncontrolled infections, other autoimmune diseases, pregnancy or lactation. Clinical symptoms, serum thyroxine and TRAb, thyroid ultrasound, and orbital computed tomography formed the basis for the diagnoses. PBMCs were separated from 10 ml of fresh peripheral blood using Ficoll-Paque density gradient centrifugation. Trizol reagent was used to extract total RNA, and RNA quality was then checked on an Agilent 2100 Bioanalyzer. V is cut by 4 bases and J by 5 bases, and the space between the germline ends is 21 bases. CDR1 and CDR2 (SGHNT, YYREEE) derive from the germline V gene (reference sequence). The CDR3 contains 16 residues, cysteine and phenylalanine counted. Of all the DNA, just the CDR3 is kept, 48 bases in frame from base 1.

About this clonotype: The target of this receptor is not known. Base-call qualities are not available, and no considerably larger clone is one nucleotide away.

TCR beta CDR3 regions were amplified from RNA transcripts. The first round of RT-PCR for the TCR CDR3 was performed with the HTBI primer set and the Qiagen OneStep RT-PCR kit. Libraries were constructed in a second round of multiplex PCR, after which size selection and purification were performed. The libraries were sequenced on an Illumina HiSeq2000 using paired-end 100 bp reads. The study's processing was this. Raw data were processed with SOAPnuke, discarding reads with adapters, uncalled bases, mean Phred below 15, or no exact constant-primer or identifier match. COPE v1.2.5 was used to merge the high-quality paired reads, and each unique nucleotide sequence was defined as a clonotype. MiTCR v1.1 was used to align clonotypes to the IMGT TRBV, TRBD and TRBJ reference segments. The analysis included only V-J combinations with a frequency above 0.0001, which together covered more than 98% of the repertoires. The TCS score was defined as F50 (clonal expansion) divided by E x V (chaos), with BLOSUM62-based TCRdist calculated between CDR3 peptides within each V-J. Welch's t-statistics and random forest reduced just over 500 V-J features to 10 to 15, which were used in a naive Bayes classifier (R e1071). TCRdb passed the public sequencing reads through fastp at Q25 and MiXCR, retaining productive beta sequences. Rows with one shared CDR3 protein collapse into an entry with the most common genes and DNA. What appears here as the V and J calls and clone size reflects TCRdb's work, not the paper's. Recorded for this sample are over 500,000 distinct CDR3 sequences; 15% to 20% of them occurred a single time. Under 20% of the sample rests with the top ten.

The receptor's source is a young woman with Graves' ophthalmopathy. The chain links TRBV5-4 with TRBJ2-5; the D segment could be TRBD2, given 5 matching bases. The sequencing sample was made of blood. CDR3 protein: CASSPPPGSGAETQYF. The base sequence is TGTGCCAGCAGCCCTCCCCCGGGGAGCGGTGCTGAGACCCAGTACTTC.